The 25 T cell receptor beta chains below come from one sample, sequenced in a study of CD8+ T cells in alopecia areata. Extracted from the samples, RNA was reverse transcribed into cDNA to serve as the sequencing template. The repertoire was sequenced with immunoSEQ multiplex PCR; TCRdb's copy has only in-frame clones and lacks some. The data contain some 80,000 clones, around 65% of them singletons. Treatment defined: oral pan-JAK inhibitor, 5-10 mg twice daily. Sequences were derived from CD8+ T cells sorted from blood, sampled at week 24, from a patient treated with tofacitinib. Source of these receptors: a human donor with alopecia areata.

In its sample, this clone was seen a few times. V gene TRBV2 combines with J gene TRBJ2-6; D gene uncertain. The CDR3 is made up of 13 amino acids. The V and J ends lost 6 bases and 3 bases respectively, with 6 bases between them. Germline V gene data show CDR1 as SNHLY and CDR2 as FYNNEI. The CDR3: CASRERGANVLTF. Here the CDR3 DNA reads TGTGCCAGCAGAGAGCGTGGGGCCAACGTCCTGACTTTC.

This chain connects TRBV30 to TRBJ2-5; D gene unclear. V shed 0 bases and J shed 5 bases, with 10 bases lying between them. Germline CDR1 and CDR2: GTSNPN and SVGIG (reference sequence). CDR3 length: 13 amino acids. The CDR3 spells CAWSVVAWETQYF. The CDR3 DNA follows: TGTGCCTGGAGTGTAGTGGCATGGGAGACCCAGTACTTC.

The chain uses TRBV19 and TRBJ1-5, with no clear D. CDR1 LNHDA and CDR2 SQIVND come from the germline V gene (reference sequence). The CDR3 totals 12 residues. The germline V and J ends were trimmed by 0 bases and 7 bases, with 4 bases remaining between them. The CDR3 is CASSIEEQPQHF. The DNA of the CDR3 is TGTGCCAGTAGTATAGAGGAACAGCCCCAGCATTTT.

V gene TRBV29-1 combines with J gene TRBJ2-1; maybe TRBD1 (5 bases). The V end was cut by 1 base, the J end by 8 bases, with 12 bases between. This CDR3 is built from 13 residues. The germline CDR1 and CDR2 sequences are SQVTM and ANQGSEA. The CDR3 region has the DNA TGCAGCGTTGAAGGTCTCAGGGTCCATGAGCAGTTCTTC. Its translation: CSVEGLRVHEQFF.

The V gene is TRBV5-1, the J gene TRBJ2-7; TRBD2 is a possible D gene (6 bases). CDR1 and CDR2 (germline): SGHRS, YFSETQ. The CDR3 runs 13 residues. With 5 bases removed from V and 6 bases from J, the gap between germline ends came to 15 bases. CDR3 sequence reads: CASRPEGLGEQYF. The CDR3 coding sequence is TGCGCCAGCAGGCCGGAGGGATTGGGCGAGCAGTACTTC.

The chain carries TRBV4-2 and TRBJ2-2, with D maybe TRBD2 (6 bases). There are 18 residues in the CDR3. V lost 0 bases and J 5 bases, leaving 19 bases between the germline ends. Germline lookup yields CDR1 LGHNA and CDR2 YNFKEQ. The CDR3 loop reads CASSQEAGMPSVTGELFF. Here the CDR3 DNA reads TGTGCCAGCAGCCAAGAGGCCGGCATGCCTAGCGTTACCGGGGAGCTGTTTTTT.

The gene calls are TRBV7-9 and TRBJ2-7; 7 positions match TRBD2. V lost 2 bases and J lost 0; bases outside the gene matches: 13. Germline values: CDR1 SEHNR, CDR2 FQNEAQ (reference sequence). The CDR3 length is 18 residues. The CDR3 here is CASSLFPLLAGASYEQYF. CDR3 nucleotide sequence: TGTGCCAGCAGCTTATTCCCGCTTTTGGCGGGAGCCTCCTACGAGCAGTACTTC.

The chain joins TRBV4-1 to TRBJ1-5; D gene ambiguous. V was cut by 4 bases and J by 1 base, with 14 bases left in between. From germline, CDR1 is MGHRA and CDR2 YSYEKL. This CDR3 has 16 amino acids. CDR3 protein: CASSPGLGTSNQPQHF. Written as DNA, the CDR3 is TGCGCCAGCAGCCCAGGCCTAGGAACAAGCAATCAGCCCCAGCATTTT.

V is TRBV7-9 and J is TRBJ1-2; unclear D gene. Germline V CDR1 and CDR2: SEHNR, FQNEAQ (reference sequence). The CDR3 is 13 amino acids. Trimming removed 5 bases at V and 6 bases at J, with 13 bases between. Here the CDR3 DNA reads TGTGCCAGCAGCCCCCACCCCGTACATGGCTACACCTTC. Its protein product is CASSPHPVHGYTF.

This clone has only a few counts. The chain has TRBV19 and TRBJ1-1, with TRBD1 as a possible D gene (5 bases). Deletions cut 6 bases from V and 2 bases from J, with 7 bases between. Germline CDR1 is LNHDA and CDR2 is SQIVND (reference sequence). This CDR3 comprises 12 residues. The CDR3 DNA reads TGTGCCAGTAGGGGGGGAAACACTGAAGCTTTCTTT. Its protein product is CASRGGNTEAFF.

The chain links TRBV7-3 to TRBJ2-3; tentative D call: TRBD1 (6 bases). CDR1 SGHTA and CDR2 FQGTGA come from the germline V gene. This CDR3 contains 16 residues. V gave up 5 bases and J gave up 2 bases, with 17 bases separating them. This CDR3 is CASSPDGGADTDTQYF. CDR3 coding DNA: TGTGCCAGCAGCCCAGATGGGGGCGCCGACACAGATACGCAGTATTTT.

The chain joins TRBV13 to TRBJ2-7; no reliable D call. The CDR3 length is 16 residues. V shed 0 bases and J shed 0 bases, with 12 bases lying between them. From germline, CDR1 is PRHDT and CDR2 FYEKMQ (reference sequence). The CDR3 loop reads CASSLGRRISSYEQYF. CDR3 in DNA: TGTGCCAGCAGCTTAGGCCGTCGCATCAGCTCCTACGAGCAGTACTTC.

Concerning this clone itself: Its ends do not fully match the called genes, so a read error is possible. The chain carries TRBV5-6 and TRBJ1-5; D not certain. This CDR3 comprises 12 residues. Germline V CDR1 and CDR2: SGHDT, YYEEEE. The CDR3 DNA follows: TGTGCCAGCAGCCTAGGCAAACAGCCCCAGCATTTT. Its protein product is CASSLGKQPQHF.

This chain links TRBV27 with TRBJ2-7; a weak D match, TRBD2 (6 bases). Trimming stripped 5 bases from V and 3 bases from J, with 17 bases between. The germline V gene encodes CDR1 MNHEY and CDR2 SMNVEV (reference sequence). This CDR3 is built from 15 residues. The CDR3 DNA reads TGTGCCAGCAGTATCTCGGGACTCCTTTACTACGAGCAGTACTTC. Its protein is CASSISGLLYYEQYF.

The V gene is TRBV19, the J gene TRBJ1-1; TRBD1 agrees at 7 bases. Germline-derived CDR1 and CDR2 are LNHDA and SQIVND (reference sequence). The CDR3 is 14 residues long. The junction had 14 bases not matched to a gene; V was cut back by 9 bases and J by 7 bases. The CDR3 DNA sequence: TGTGCCAGCGGAAACGAGGGGGCAGGTTTTGAAGCTTTCTTT. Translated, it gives CASGNEGAGFEAFF.

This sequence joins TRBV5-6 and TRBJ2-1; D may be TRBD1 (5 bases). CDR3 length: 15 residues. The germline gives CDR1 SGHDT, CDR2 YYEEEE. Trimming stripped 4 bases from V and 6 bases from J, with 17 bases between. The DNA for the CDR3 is TGTGCCAGCAGCGCGGACAATCTTGACAGCAATGAGCAGTTCTTC. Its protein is CASSADNLDSNEQFF. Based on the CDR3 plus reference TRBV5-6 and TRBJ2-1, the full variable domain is DAGVTQSPTHLIKTRGQQVTLRCSPKSGHDTVSWYQQALGQGPQFIFQYYEEEERQRGNFPDRFSGHQFPNYSSELNVNALLLGDSALYLCASSADNLDSNEQFFGPGTRLTVL.

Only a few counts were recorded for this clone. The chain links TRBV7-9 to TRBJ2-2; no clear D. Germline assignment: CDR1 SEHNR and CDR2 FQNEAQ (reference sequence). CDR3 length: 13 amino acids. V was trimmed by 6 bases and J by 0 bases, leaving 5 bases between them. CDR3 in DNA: TGTGCCAGCAGAATTACGAACACCGGGGAGCTGTTTTTT. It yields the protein CASRITNTGELFF.

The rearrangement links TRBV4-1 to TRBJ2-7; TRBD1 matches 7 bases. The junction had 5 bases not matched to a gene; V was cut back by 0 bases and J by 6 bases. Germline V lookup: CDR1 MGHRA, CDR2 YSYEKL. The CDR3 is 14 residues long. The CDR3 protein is CASSQDRQGPEQYF. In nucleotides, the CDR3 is TGCGCCAGCAGCCAAGATCGACAGGGTCCCGAGCAGTACTTC.

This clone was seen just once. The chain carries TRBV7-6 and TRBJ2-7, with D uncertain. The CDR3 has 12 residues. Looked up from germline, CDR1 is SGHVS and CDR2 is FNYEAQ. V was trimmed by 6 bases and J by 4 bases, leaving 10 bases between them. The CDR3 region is CASSSDGYEQYF. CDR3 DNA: TGTGCCAGCAGTTCGGACGGATACGAGCAGTACTTC.

The CDR3 loop reads CASSPIAKGNEQFF. DNA for the CDR3: TGTGCCAGCAGTCCGATAGCAAAGGGCAATGAGCAGTTCTTC. V is TRBV27 and J is TRBJ2-1; D gene uncertain. The CDR3 loop spans 14 amino acids. The germline V gene has CDR1 MNHEY and CDR2 SMNVEV (reference sequence). The V end was cut by 5 bases, the J end by 6 bases, with 14 bases between.

The CDR3 sequence: CASSQDNLPGETQYF. In nucleotides, the CDR3 is TGCGCCAGCAGCCAAGATAACCTCCCGGGCGAGACCCAGTACTTC. This chain joins TRBV4-3 and TRBJ2-5; D unresolved. Trimming took 0 bases from V and 5 from J, leaving 13 bases between them. This CDR3 spans 15 amino acids. The V gene's germline CDR1 is LGHNA and CDR2 YSLEER.

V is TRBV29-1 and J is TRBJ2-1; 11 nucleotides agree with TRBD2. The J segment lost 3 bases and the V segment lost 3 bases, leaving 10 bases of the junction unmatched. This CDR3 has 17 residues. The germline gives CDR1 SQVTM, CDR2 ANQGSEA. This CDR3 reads CSVEVAGGPSFYNEQFF. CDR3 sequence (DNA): TGCAGCGTTGAGGTAGCGGGGGGGCCCAGCTTCTACAATGAGCAGTTCTTC.

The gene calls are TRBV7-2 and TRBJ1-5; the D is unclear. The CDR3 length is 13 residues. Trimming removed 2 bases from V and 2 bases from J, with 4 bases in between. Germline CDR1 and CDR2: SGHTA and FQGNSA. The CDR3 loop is CASSLWGNQPQHF. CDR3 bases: TGTGCCAGCAGCTTATGGGGCAATCAGCCCCAGCATTTT.

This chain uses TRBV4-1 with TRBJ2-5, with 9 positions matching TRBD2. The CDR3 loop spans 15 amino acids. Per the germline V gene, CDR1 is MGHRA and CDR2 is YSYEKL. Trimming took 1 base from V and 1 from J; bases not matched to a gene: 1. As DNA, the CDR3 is TGCGCCAGCAGCCAAGTGACTAGCGGCCAAGAGACCCAGTACTTC. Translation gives CASSQVTSGQETQYF.

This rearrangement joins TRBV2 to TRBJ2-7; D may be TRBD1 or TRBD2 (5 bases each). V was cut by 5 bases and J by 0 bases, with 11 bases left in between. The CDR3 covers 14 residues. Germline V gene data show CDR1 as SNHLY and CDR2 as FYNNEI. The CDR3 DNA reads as TGTGCCAGCAGTTCCGGGGCGAGCTCCTACGAGCAGTACTTC. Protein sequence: CASSSGASSYEQYF.